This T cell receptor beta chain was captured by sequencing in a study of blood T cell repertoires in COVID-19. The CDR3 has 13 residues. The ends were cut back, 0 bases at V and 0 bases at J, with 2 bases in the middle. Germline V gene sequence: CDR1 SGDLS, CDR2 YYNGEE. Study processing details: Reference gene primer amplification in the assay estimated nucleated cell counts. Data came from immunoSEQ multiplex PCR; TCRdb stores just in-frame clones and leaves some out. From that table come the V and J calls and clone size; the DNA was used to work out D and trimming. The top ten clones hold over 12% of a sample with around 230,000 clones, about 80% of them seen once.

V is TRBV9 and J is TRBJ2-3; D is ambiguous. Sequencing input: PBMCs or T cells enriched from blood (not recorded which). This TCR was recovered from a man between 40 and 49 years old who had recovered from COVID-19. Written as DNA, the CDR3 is TGTGCCAGCAGCGTAGCTAGCACAGATACGCAGTATTTT. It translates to CASSVASTDTQYF. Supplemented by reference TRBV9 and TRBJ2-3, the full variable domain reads DSGVTQTPKHLITATGQRVTLRCSPRSGDLSVYWYQQSLDQGLQFLIQYYNGEERAKGNILERFSAQQFPDLHSELNLSSLELGDSALYFCASSVASTDTQYFGPGTRLTVL.